This is a list of T cell receptor beta chains from one sample in a study of PD-1 blockade in classical Hodgkin lymphoma. The table came from immunoSEQ multiplex PCR; TCRdb's copy has only in-frame clones and leaves some out. The sample consists of some 96,000 clones, over 85% of them appearing once. The sample was peripheral blood mononuclear cells (PBMCs), taken at baseline. The receptor set was obtained from a human donor with classical Hodgkin lymphoma. Each CDR3 is given with its conserved first and last residue. The D gene is left open where the match is weak. A row's size may be missing; if present it is once, few, many or a size class.

>NA|19|TRBV18|NA|TRBJ1-2
CASSPKILAGIPPFYGYTF
TGTGCCAGCTCACCAAAGATTTTAGCGGGGATCCCCCCTTTCTATGGCTACACCTTC
>NA|15|TRBV4-2|NA|TRBJ2-7
CASSQDLASSYEQYF
TGTGCCAGCAGCCAAGATCTAGCAAGCTCCTACGAGCAGTACTTC
>NA|14|TRBV7-9|NA|TRBJ1-2
CASSLPGLDYGYTF
TGTGCCAGCAGCTTACCAGGGTTGGACTATGGCTACACCTTC
>NA|21|TRBV28|NA|TRBJ1-4
CASSLLFMLGRVVGSEEKLFF
TGTGCCAGCAGTTTATTGTTTATGTTGGGCAGGGTTGTTGGTTCCGAGGAAAAACTGTTTTTT
>NA|16|TRBV5-5|NA|TRBJ1-1
CASSRAPGPRNTEAFF
TGTGCCAGCAGCAGGGCTCCGGGACCGCGGAACACTGAAGCTTTCTTT
>NA|18|TRBV6-1|NA|TRBJ1-2
CASSEGSGRGKASRGYTF
TGTGCCAGCAGTGAAGGATCGGGGCGGGGTAAGGCCAGTCGTGGCTACACCTTC
>NA|13|TRBV27|NA|TRBJ1-1
CASSGDSYTEAFF
TGTGCCAGCAGTGGTGACAGTTACACTGAAGCTTTCTTT
>NA|14|TRBV5-1|TRBD1|TRBJ1-4
CASSGQGVFEKLFF
TGCGCCAGCAGCGGACAGGGGGTATTTGAAAAACTGTTTTTT
>NA|16|TRBV11-3|NA|TRBJ2-2
CASSFGGQDITGELFF
TGTGCCAGCAGCTTCGGAGGGCAGGACATCACCGGGGAGCTGTTTTTT
>NA|15|TRBV9|TRBD1|TRBJ1-2
CASSGLPDRGGGYTF
TGTGCCAGCAGCGGGCTTCCGGACAGGGGAGGAGGCTACACCTTC
>NA|14|TRBV11-2|NA|TRBJ2-1
CASSRIYGVDEQFF
TGTGCCAGCAGCCGAATCTATGGTGTTGATGAGCAGTTCTTC
>NA|14|TRBV5-4|NA|TRBJ2-7
CASSFEISSYEQYF
TGTGCCAGCAGCTTTGAGATATCTAGCTACGAGCAGTACTTC
>NA|17|TRBV21-1|NA|TRBJ1-2
CASSTPYLPRSNYGYTF
TGTGCCAGCAGCACCCCTTACCTACCACGATCTAACTATGGCTACACCTTC
>NA|15|TRBV27|TRBD2|TRBJ2-3
CASSFSGRSTDTQYF
TGTGCCAGCAGTTTTAGCGGGAGGAGCACAGATACGCAGTATTTT
>NA|16|TRBV11-2|TRBD1|TRBJ2-5
CASRQGQALRGETQYF
TGTGCCAGCAGACAAGGACAGGCCCTAAGGGGGGAGACCCAGTACTTC
>NA|13|TRBV6-5|NA|TRBJ1-2
CASTPTGSGGYTF
TGTGCCAGCACCCCTACAGGGTCTGGAGGCTACACCTTC
>NA|15|TRBV13|NA|TRBJ2-5
CASSSYPDVQETQYF
TGTGCCAGCAGCTCGTACCCGGACGTACAAGAGACCCAGTACTTC
>once|14|TRBV30|NA|TRBJ1-1
CAWSVYAQSTEAFF
TGTGCCTGGAGTGTATACGCCCAGAGCACTGAAGCTTTCTTT
>NA|17|TRBV18|TRBD2|TRBJ2-7
CASSPPPASGRSHEQYF
TGTGCCAGCTCACCACCGCCCGCTAGCGGGAGGTCCCACGAGCAGTACTTC
>NA|18|TRBV7-3|TRBD2|TRBJ2-5
CASSLVGRLAGAQETQYF
TGTGCCAGCAGCTTAGTGGGGCGACTAGCGGGAGCACAAGAGACCCAGTACTTC
>NA|15|TRBV5-1|NA|TRBJ1-1
CASSHGGGAFTEAFF
TGCGCCAGCAGTCACGGCGGGGGGGCGTTCACTGAAGCTTTCTTT
>NA|13|TRBV28|NA|TRBJ2-7
CASSSTHSYEQYF
TGTGCCAGCAGTTCAACACACTCCTACGAGCAGTACTTC
>NA|13|TRBV29-1|TRBD1|TRBJ2-7
CSVATGDPYEQYF
TGCAGCGTTGCGACAGGGGATCCCTACGAGCAGTACTTC
>NA|14|TRBV5-6|NA|TRBJ2-3
CASSLAAVVDTQYF
TGTGCCAGCAGCTTGGCCGCTGTTGTGGATACGCAGTATTTT
>once|13|TRBV29-1|NA|TRBJ2-3
CSVGNIQGVGQYF
TGCAGCGTGGGGAATATACAGGGAGTTGGGCAGTATTTT
>NA|15|TRBV2|TRBD1|TRBJ2-7
CASSEPDRGQYEQYF
TGTGCCAGCAGTGAACCGGACAGGGGTCAATACGAGCAGTACTTC
>NA|14|TRBV7-8|NA|TRBJ1-1
CASSLASGWRGAFF
TGTGCCAGCAGCTTAGCGAGTGGTTGGCGCGGCGCTTTCTTT
>NA|15|TRBV6-1|NA|TRBJ1-4
CASSEPGLHNEKLFF
TGTGCCAGCAGTGAACCCGGTCTGCATAATGAAAAACTGTTTTTT
>NA|13|TRBV29-1|NA|TRBJ2-7
CSVLSDRVYEQYF
TGCAGCGTCCTGAGTGACAGAGTGTACGAGCAGTACTTC
>NA|14|TRBV29-1|TRBD2|TRBJ2-2
CSVDLAGNTGELFF
TGCAGCGTTGACTTAGCGGGTAACACCGGGGAGCTGTTTTTT
>NA|15|TRBV7-2|TRBD1|TRBJ1-4
CASSLVGQGGEKLFF
TGTGCCAGCAGCTTAGTGGGACAGGGGGGAGAAAAACTGTTTTTT
>NA|15|TRBV29-1|TRBD1|TRBJ1-3
CSVRDRATAGNTIYF
TGCAGCGTCCGGGACAGGGCTACTGCCGGAAACACCATATATTTT
>NA|14|TRBV6-5|NA|TRBJ2-7
CASRGGGLLRAQYF
TGTGCCAGCAGGGGTGGGGGCCTCCTACGAGCGCAGTACTTC
>NA|13|TRBV5-1|NA|TRBJ2-1
CASSSESYNEQFF
TGCGCCAGCAGCTCGGAGTCCTACAATGAGCAGTTCTTC
>NA|13|TRBV4-1|NA|TRBJ2-5
CASSQEAGRAQYF
TGCGCCAGCAGCCAAGAGGCGGGACGGGCCCAGTACTTC
>NA|16|TRBV15|TRBD1|TRBJ2-3
CATSRAPTGLRDTQYF
TGTGCCACCAGCAGAGCCCCGACAGGGTTGCGTGATACGCAGTATTTT
>NA|15|TRBV27|TRBD1|TRBJ1-2
CASSWGQGMNYGYTF
TGTGCCAGCAGTTGGGGACAGGGCATGAACTATGGCTACACCTTC
>NA|19|TRBV29-1|TRBD1|TRBJ1-2
CSVPLRVGTGDLPNYGYTF
TGCAGCGTCCCCCTGAGGGTCGGGACAGGGGACCTCCCTAACTATGGCTACACCTTC
>NA|13|TRBV6-1|TRBD1|TRBJ1-1
CASRGDRMGEAFF
TGTGCCAGCAGGGGGGACAGGATGGGTGAAGCTTTCTTT
>NA|14|TRBV18|NA|TRBJ2-5
CASSASSDQETQYF
TGTGCCAGCTCAGCATCTAGCGACCAAGAGACCCAGTACTTC
>once|15|TRBV6-5|NA|TRBJ1-6
CASSYSRGLRSPLHF
TGTGCCAGCAGTTACTCGAGAGGGTTGAGGTCACCCCTCCACTTT
>once|13|TRBV6-5|TRBD1|TRBJ2-7
CASSPGQSYEQYF
TGTGCCAGCAGCCCGGGACAGTCCTACGAGCAGTACTTC